This TCR beta chain was profiled in a study of a mutant IDH1 vaccine in newly diagnosed glioma. As for the study in general: Pretreatment consisted of radiotherapy, temozolomide, or both, with most receiving both.

Germline assignment: CDR1 LGHNA and CDR2 YSLEER. V was pared by 4 bases and J by 1 base, with 20 bases of the junction left unmatched. This CDR3 comprises 20 residues. The assay was immunoSEQ multiplex PCR, and TCRdb's table has in-frame clones only and misses some. The sample has about 21,000 clones, approximately 85% seen once. Sample time point: baseline, week 1 (first vaccination visit). As for treatment: pre-vaccination baseline after standard-of-care therapy. This receptor was obtained from a man between 40 and 49 years old with glioma. The sample consisted of PBMCs, taken from a glioma patient treated with radiotherapy, temozolomide or both. The genes are TRBV4-3 and TRBJ2-5; the match to TRBD1 covers 8 bases. In DNA form, the CDR3 reads TGCGCCAGCAGCCCCCTCTGGTTGGGCAGGGGGCTTGGGCCCCAAGAGACCCAGTACTTC. Protein sequence: CASSPLWLGRGLGPQETQYF.